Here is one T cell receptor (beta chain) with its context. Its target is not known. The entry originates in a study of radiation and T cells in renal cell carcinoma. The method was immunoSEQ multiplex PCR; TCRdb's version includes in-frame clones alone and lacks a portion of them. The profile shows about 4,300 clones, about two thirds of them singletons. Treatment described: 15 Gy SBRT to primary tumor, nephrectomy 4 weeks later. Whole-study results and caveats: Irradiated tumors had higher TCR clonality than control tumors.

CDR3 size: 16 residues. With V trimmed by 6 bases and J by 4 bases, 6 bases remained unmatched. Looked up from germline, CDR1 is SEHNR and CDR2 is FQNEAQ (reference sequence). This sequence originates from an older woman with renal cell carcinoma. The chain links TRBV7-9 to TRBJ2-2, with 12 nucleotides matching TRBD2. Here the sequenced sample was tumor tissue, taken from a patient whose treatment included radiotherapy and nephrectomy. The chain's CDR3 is CASRLAGGGGTGELFF. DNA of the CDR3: TGTGCCAGCAGACTAGCGGGAGGTGGGGGCACCGGGGAGCTGTTTTTT.